This T cell receptor (beta chain) was documented in a study of Ad26.COV2.S vaccination and SARS-CoV-2 variants. Study-level information: The Ad26.COV2.S arm of the COV1001 trial was where the donor was placed. Ad26.COV2.S given intramuscularly, once or twice 56 days apart. Whole-study results and caveats: Spike-specific TCR breadth ran higher among vaccine recipients than placebo recipients. Researchers reported similar non-spike TCR breadth in vaccine and placebo recipients.

Treatment: some 19 received Ad26.COV2.S at low or high dose, single or two shots; roughly five received placebo; per-sample allocation not given. The samples date from day 63 after the first vaccine or placebo injection. TCRdb's table, derived via immunoSEQ multiplex PCR, lists solely in-frame clones and lacks some. The profile covers roughly 450,000 clones, with 80% to 95% appearing a single time and 9% to 15% taken by the ten largest. As regards this clone: Its antigen is still unknown.

Sequenced here: peripheral blood, sampled in a trial of Ad26.COV2.S vaccine versus placebo. The receptor was isolated from a person aged 18-60 years who received the Ad26.COV2.S COVID-19 vaccine or a placebo.

CDR3 bases: TGTGCCAGCTCACCTCGGGGAGATCCACGGGAGACCCAGTACTTC. Encoded protein: CASSPRGDPRETQYF. The chain recombines TRBV18 with TRBJ2-5; possible D gene TRBD2, 5 bases. The CDR3 extends over 15 amino acids. Germline values: CDR1 KGHSH, CDR2 LQKENI. Between the trimmed V and J ends, which lost 3 bases and 5 bases, there was a span of 16 bases. Drawing the rest from reference TRBV18 and TRBJ2-5, the complete variable domain is NAGVMQNPRHLVRRRGQEARLRCSPMKGHSHVYWYRQLPEEGLKFMVYLQKENIIDESGMPKERFSAEFPKEGPSILRIQQVVRGDSAAYFCASSPRGDPRETQYFGPGTRLLVL.